This paragraph reports one T cell receptor (beta chain). The source of the sample is a study of cytomegalovirus exposure and HLA in healthy donors. Measured with immunoSEQ multiplex PCR; TCRdb has only the in-frame clones, and not every one. The sample lists roughly 50,000 clones, 93% occurring once. The source of this sequence is a woman between 18 and 29 years old in good health and CMV-seropositive. Sequenced input: PBMCs.

CDR3 nucleotide sequence: TGTGCCAGCAGCTCGACTGTGCGTGGGAACACCATATATTTT. Translating gives CASSSTVRGNTIYF. The rearrangement uses TRBV5-6 and TRBJ1-3; D remains unclear. The CDR3 spans 14 residues. Trimming left V 3 bases short and J 7 bases short, with 14 bases between. CDR1 is SGHDT and CDR2 is YYEEEE in the germline V gene.